The T cell receptor (beta chain) described here comes from a study of blood T cell repertoires in COVID-19. Across the whole study: The samples span acute and convalescent COVID-19 from the United States, Italy and Spain. Sources were T cells, B-cell-depleted T cells, or PBMCs; the material itself was cDNA or gDNA.

Profiling relied on immunoSEQ multiplex PCR, and the TCRdb table lists in-frame clones only, not all of them. The sample has about 270,000 clones; over 75% are singletons. V was pared by 5 bases and J by 0 bases, with 10 bases between. This CDR3 has 14 residues. Per the germline V gene, CDR1 is LNHDA and CDR2 is SQIVND (reference sequence). This receptor was identified in a woman between 50 and 59 years old with acute or convalescent COVID-19. This chain joins TRBV19 and TRBJ1-2; tentative D call: TRBD1 (6 bases). Sequences were obtained from peripheral blood. In DNA, the CDR3 is TGTGCCAGTAGTGAGGGGGAAGCTAACTATGGCTACACCTTC. The encoded protein is CASSEGEANYGYTF.